The 12 T cell receptor beta chains below were found in one sample sequenced in a study of T and B cells in COVID-19 patients. Each TRB amplification used roughly 220-550 ng of genomic DNA from blood. Multiplex PCR with BIOMED2 TRB-A/B primer pools amplified TRB rearrangements. MiXCR, applied by TCRdb to the multiplex PCR reads, yields one record per CDR3 protein. The data contain 8,500 to 13,000 distinct CDR3 sequences, about 33% of them singletons. Input material: blood. All receptors come from a human donor with active COVID-19.

Relative to its sample, this clonotype is medium-sized (0.01 to 0.1%). The CDR3 bases are TGTGCCAGCAGCTTCTCACCAGGCCAAGAGACCCAGTACTTC. It is translated as CASSFSPGQETQYF. This chain connects TRBV5-4 to TRBJ2-5, with unresolved D. Germline V lookup: CDR1 SGHNT, CDR2 YYREEE (reference sequence). Trimming pared 2 bases from V and 1 base from J, leaving 9 bases between. The CDR3 is 14 residues long.

This clonotype was picked up a small number of times. The V and J genes are TRBV12-3 or TRBV12-4 and TRBJ1-3, with D uncertain. CDR3 size: 14 residues. V was cut by 2 bases and J by 5 bases, with 10 bases left in between. The DNA of the CDR3 is TGTGCCAGCAGTTTAACAGACGGACGAAACACCATATATTTT. This gives the protein CASSLTDGRNTIYF.

The J gene is TRBJ1-2, the V gene TRBV12-3 or TRBV12-4, with D maybe TRBD1 (5 bases). The CDR3 is made up of 12 amino acids. The ends were cut back, 4 bases at V and 7 bases at J, with 10 bases in the middle. The CDR3 sequence is CASSSQGPGYTF. The CDR3 region has the DNA TGTGCCAGCAGTTCCCAGGGACCTGGCTACACCTTC.

The chain joins TRBV7-9 to TRBJ2-1, with D tentatively TRBD2 (6 bases). The CDR3 loop spans 15 amino acids. Trimming removed 2 bases at V and 4 bases at J, with 12 bases between. Germline lookup yields CDR1 SEHNR and CDR2 FQNEAQ (reference sequence). For the CDR3, the DNA is TGTGCCAGCAGCTTAATGGCGGGGAATTACAATGAGCAGTTCTTC. Amino acid sequence: CASSLMAGNYNEQFF.

This clonotype is labeled as medium-sized (0.01 to 0.1%). This chain uses TRBV19 with TRBJ2-6; D is unclear. The CDR3 contains 16 residues. The V gene's germline CDR1 is LNHDA and CDR2 SQIVND (reference sequence). Trimming stripped 4 bases from V and 0 bases from J, with 10 bases between. CDR3 residues: CASSKAGLSGANVLTF. CDR3 bases: TGTGCCAGTAGTAAGGCCGGGCTCTCTGGGGCCAACGTCCTGACTTTC.

This clonotype was found a few times. The chain combines TRBV12-3 or TRBV12-4 with TRBJ1-2; tentative D call: TRBD1 (5 bases). The CDR3 covers 15 residues. V was pared by 2 bases and J by 0 bases, with 10 bases between. The CDR3 loop is CASSLWQGPNYGYTF. DNA of the CDR3: TGTGCCAGCAGTTTATGGCAGGGCCCTAACTATGGCTACACCTTC.

This clonotype was seen a handful of times. The chain combines TRBV12-3 or TRBV12-4 with TRBJ2-5; D gene unclear. Trimming left V 6 bases short and J 5 bases short, with 7 bases between. The CDR3 contains 11 residues. The CDR3 nucleotides read TGTGCCAGCAGAAATGCGGAGACCCAGTACTTC. It yields the protein CASRNAETQYF.

The rearrangement uses TRBV6-2 or TRBV6-3 and TRBJ2-7; 8 bases align to TRBD1. J lost 1 base, V lost 4 bases, and 9 bases had no gene match. Germline lookup yields CDR1 MNHEY and CDR2 SVGEGT. This CDR3 region has 16 residues. The CDR3 spells CASSSPQGAPSYEQYF. CDR3 DNA sequence: TGTGCCAGCAGTTCCCCCCAGGGGGCACCGTCCTACGAGCAGTACTTC.

This clonotype was observed once. A read error may explain this, as a much larger clone is one base away. The chain employs TRBV11-1 and TRBJ1-6; D is undetermined. CDR3 length equals 12 residues. Trimming took 3 bases from V and 9 from J, leaving 6 bases between them. The germline CDR1 and CDR2 sequences are SGHAT and FQDESV (reference sequence). This chain's CDR3 is CASSFGVSPLHF. In DNA, the CDR3 is TGTGCCAGCAGCTTCGGGGTTTCACCCCTCCACTTT.

The chain is built from TRBV7-9 and TRBJ2-1, with 11 positions matching TRBD2. Germline-derived CDR1 and CDR2 are SEHNR and FQNEAQ (reference sequence). CDR3 length equals 15 residues. J lost 8 bases, V lost 5 bases, and 8 bases had no gene match. The CDR3 nucleotides read TGTGCCAGCAGCCCGTTAGCGGGGGGGCGGGATGAGCAGTTCTTC. This codes for CASSPLAGGRDEQFF.

In its sample, this clonotype is medium-sized. The chain links TRBV7-6 to TRBJ1-6; D uncertain. CDR3 length equals 14 residues. The germline V gene encodes CDR1 SGHVS and CDR2 FNYEAQ. V lost 2 bases, J lost 5 bases, and 7 bases lay in between. The DNA of the CDR3 is TGTGCCAGCAGCTTAAACCTTGATAATTCACCCCTCCACTTT. Translated, it gives CASSLNLDNSPLHF.

This clonotype has a handful of counts. The chain has TRBV12-3 or TRBV12-4 and TRBJ1-2, with D possibly TRBD1 on 6 matching bases. The CDR3 has 13 amino acids. Trimming removed 3 bases from V and 5 bases from J, with 10 bases in between. As DNA, the CDR3 is TGTGCCAGCAGTTTGAAGGGGGGATATGGCTACACCTTC. It is translated as CASSLKGGYGYTF.